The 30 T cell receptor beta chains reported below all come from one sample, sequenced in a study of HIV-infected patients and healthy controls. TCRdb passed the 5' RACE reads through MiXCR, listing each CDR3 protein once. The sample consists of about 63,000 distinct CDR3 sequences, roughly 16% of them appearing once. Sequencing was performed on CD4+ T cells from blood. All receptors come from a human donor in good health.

The CDR3 region is CASSKTSGAFTYNEQFF. The CDR3 DNA sequence: TGTGCCAGCAGTAAGACTAGCGGGGCCTTCACCTACAATGAGCAGTTCTTC. The V call is TRBV12-3 or TRBV12-4, the J call TRBJ2-1, with 11 bases that match TRBD2. The J segment lost 2 bases and the V segment lost 5 bases, leaving 8 bases of the junction unmatched. CDR3 size: 17 residues.

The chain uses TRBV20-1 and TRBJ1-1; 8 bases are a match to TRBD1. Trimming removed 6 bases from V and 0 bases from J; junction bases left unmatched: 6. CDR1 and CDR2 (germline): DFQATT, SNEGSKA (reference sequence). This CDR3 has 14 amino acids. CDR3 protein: CSAGTGRVNTEAFF. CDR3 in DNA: TGCAGTGCCGGGACAGGAAGGGTGAACACTGAAGCTTTCTTT.

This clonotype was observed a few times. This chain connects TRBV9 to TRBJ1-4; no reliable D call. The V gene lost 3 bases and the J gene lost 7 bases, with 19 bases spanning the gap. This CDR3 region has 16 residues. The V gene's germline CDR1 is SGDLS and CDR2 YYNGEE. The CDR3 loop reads CASSAGSLSWGEKLFF. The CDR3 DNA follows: TGTGCCAGCAGCGCCGGATCTTTGTCCTGGGGTGAAAAACTGTTTTTT.

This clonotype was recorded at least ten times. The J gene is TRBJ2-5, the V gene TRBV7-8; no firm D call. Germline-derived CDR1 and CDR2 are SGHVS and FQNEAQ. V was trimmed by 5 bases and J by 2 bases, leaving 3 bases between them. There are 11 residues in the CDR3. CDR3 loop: CASSQQETQYF. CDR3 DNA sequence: TGTGCCAGCAGCCAACAAGAGACCCAGTACTTC.

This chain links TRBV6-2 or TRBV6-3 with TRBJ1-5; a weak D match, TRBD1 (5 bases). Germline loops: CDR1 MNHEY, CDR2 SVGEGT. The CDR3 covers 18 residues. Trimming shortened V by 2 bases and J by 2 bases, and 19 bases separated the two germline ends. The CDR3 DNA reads TGTGCCAGCAGTTACGGGGCGTCCCAAACCACCCGCAATCAGCCCCAGCATTTT. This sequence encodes CASSYGASQTTRNQPQHF.

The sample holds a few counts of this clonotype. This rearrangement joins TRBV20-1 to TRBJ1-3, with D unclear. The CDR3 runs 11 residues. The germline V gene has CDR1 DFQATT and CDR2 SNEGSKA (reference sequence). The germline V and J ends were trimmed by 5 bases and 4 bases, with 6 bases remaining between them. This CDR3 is CSARNGNTIYF. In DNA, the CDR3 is TGCAGTGCTCGAAACGGAAACACCATATATTTT.

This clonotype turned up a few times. CDR3 sequence reads: CATLGSRLNTEAFF. In nucleotides, the CDR3 is TGTGCCACCCTAGGGTCCAGGTTGAACACTGAAGCTTTCTTT. This chain connects TRBV19 to TRBJ1-1; D unclear. Germline values: CDR1 LNHDA, CDR2 SQIVND (reference sequence). This CDR3 spans 14 amino acids. Trimming pared 10 bases from V and 0 bases from J, leaving 15 bases between.

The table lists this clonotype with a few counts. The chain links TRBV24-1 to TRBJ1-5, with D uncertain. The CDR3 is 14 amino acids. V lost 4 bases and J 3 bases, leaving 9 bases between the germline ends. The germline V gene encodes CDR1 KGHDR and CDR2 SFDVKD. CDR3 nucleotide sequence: TGTGCCACCAGTGACCCAGGTACCAATCAGCCCCAGCATTTT. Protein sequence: CATSDPGTNQPQHF.

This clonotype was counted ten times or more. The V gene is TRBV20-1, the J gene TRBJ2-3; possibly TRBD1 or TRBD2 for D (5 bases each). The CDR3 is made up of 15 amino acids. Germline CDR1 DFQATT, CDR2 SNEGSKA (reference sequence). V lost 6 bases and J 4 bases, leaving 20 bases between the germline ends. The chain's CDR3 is CSAGATTFRADTQYF. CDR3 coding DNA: TGCAGTGCCGGGGCGACTACCTTTAGGGCAGATACGCAGTATTTT.

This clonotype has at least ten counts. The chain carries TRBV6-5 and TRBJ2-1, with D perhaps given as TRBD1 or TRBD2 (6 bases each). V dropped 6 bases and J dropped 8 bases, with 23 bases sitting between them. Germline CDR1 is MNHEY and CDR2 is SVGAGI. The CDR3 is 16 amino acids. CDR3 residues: CASSRGGAPGVDEQFF. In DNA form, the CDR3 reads TGTGCCAGCAGCCGCGGAGGGGCCCCAGGGGTCGATGAGCAGTTCTTC.

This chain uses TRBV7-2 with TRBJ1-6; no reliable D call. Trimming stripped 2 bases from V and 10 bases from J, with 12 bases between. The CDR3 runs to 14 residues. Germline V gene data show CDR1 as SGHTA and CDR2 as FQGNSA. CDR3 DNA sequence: TGTGCCAGCAGCTTAAAGGTTGTGGGGTCACCCCTCCACTTT. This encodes CASSLKVVGSPLHF.

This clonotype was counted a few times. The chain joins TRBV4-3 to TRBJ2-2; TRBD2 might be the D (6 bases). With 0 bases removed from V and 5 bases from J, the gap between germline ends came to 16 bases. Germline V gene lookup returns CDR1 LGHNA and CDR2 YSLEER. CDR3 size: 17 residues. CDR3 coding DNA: TGCGCCAGCAGCCAAGATCGTTTCAGCGGGCCGACCGGGGAGCTGTTTTTT. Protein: CASSQDRFSGPTGELFF.

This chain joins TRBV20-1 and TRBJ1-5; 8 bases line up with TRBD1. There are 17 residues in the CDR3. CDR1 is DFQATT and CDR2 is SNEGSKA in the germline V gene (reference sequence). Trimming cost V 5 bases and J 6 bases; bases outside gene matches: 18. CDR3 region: CSARPPRGQGRTQPQHF. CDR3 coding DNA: TGCAGTGCTCGACCCCCCAGGGGGCAGGGAAGGACTCAGCCCCAGCATTTT.

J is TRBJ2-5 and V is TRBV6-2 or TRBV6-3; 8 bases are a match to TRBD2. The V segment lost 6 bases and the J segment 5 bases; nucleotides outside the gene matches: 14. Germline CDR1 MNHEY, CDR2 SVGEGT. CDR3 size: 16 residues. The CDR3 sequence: CASRNGGAMFVETQYF. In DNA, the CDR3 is TGTGCCAGCAGAAACGGGGGGGCGATGTTCGTGGAGACCCAGTACTTC.

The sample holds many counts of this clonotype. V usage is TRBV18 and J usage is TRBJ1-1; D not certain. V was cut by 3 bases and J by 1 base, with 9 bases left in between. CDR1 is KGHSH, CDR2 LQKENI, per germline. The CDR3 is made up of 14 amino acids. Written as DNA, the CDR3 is TGTGCCAGCTCACCGGCGAGCTCGAACACTGAAGCTTTCTTT. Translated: CASSPASSNTEAFF.

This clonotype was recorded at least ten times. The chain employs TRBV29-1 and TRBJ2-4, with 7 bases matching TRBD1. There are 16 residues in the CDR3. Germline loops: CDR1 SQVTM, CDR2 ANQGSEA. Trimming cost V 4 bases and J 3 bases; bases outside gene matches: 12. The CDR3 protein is CSVADGQARLKNIQYF. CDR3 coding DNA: TGCAGCGTTGCGGACGGACAGGCCCGTCTCAAAAACATTCAGTACTTC. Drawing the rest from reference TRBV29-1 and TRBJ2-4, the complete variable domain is SAVISQKPSRDICQRGTSLTIQCQVDSQVTMMFWYRQQPGQSLTLIATANQGSEATYESGFVIDKFPISRPNLTFSTLTVSNMSPEDSSIYLCSVADGQARLKNIQYFGAGTRLSVL.

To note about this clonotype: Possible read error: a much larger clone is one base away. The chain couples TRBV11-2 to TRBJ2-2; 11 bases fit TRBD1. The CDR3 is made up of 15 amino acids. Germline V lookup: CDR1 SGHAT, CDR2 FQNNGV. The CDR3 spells CASSRDRGNTWELFF. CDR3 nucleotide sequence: TGTGCCAGCAGTCGGGACAGGGGGAACACCTGGGAGCTGTTTTTT. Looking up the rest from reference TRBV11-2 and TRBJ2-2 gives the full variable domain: EAGVAQSPRYKIIEKRQSVAFWCNPISGHATLYWYQQILGQGPKLLIQFQNNGVVDDSQLPKDRFSAERLKGVDSTLKIQPAKLEDSAVYLCASSRDRGNTWELFFGEGSRLTVL.

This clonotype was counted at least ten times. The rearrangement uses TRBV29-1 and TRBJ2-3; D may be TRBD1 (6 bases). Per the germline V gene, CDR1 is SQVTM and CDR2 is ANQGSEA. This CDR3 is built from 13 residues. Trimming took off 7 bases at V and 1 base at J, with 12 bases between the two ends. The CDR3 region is CSGGTSGTDTQYF. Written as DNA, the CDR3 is TGCAGCGGAGGGACATCAGGCACAGATACGCAGTATTTT.

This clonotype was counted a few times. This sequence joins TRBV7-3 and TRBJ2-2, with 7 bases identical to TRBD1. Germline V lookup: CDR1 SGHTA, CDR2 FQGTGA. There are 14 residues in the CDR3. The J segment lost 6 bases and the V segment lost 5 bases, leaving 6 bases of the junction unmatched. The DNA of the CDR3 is TGTGCCAGCAGCCTACAGACAGGGCCCGGGGAGCTGTTTTTT. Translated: CASSLQTGPGELFF.

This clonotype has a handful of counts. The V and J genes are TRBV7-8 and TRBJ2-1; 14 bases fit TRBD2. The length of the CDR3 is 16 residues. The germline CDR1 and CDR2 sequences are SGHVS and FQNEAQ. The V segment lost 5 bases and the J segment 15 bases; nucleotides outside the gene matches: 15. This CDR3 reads CASSPSPGTSGSMGFF. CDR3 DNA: TGTGCCAGCAGCCCTTCACCGGGGACTAGCGGGAGTATGGGGTTCTTC. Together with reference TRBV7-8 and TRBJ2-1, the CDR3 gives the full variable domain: GAGVSQSPRYKVAKRGQDVALRCDPISGHVSLFWYQQALGQGPEFLTYFQNEAQLDKSGLPSDRFFAERPEGSVSTLKIQRTQQEDSAVYLCASSPSPGTSGSMGFFGPGTRLTVL.

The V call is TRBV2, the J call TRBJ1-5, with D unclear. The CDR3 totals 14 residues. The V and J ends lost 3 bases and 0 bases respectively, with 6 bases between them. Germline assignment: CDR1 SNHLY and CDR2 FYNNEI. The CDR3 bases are TGTGCCAGCAGTGATGGCGATAGCAATCAGCCCCAGCATTTT. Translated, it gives CASSDGDSNQPQHF.

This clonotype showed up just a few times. In DNA, the CDR3 is TGTGCCAGCAGCCCCATCGGGAGCTCTGGGGCCAACGTCCTGACTTTC. It codes for CASSPIGSSGANVLTF. The J gene is TRBJ2-6, the V gene TRBV7-2; perhaps TRBD2 as D (6 bases). The CDR3 covers 16 residues. Germline loops: CDR1 SGHTA, CDR2 FQGNSA. V lost 5 bases and J 0 bases, leaving 11 bases between the germline ends.

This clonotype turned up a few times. CDR3 sequence (DNA): TGTGCCAGCAGTTCCGAGATAATGAAGCCCCAGCATTTT. Translated: CASSSEIMKPQHF. J is TRBJ1-5 and V is TRBV27, with unresolved D. CDR3 length equals 13 residues. Germline V CDR1 and CDR2: MNHEY, SMNVEV (reference sequence). V was clipped by 4 bases and J by 8 bases, with 12 bases between them.

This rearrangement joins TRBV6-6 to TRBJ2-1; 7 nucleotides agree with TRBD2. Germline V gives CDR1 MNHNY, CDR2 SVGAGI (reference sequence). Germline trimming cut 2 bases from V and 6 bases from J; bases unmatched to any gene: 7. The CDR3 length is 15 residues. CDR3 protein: CASSYGGGRPNEQFF. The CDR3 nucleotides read TGTGCCAGCAGTTACGGCGGCGGGAGACCCAATGAGCAGTTCTTC.

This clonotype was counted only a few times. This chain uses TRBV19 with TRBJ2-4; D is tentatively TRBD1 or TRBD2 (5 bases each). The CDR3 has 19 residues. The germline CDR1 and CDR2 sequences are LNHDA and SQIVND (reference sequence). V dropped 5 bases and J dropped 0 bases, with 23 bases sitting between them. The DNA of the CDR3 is TGTGCCAGTAGTCTCTACCGGGACGGAGGCGTCTTAGCCAAAAACATTCAGTACTTC. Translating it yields CASSLYRDGGVLAKNIQYF.

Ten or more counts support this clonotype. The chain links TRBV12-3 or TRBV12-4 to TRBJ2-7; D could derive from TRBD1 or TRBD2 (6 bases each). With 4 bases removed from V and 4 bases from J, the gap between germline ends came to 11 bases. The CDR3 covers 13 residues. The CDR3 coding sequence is TGTGCCAGCAGTTACAGGGAGGTGTACGAGCAGTACTTC. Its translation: CASSYREVYEQYF.

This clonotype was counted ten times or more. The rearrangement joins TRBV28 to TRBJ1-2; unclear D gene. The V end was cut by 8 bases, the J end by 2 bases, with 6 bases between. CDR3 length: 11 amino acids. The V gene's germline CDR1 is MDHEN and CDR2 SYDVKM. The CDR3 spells CASERNYGYTF. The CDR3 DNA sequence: TGTGCCAGCGAAAGGAACTATGGCTACACCTTC.

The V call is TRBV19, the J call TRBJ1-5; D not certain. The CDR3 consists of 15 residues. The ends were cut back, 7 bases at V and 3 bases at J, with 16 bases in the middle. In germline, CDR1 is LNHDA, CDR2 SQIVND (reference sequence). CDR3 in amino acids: CASKNEGISNQPQHF. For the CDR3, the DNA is TGTGCCAGTAAGAACGAAGGTATCTCCAATCAGCCCCAGCATTTT.

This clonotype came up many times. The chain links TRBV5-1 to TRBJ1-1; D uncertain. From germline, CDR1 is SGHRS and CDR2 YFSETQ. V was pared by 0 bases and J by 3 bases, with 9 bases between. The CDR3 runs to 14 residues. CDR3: CASSLGSEDTEAFF. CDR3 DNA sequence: TGCGCCAGCAGCTTGGGCTCGGAGGACACTGAAGCTTTCTTT.

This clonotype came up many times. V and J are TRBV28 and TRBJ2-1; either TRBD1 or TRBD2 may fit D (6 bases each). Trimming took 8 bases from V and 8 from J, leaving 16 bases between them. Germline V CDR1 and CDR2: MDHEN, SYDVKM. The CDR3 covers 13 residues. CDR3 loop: CASGGGPGDEQFF. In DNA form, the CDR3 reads TGTGCCAGCGGTGGGGGGCCTGGGGATGAGCAGTTCTTC.